The rows below give T cell receptor beta chains drawn from one sample of a study of beta chain features in type 1 diabetes. Sequencing was performed with immunoSEQ multiplex PCR; in TCRdb, only in-frame clones are kept and a portion is missing. The table records 450,000 or so clones, 9.5% to 12% of them present only once. Material for sequencing was naive CD4+ T cells from blood. The receptors were gathered from a woman between 18 and 29 years old in good health. CDR3s leave out the opening cysteine and the closing phenylalanine or tryptophan. D genes are given only for firm matches. Rows give clone size only sometimes, using once, few, many, or a class for an expanded clone.

V	J	D	size	length	CDR3
TRBV27	TRBJ2-1	-	-	11	ASSLSGGNEQF
TRBV28	TRBJ1-2	-	few	10	ASSRQIYGYT
TRBV5-1	TRBJ1-1	-	few	11	ASSSTVWTEAF
TRBV20-1	TRBJ1-4	-	-	9	SAATGEKLF
TRBV7-3	TRBJ2-1	-	few	11	ASSSGRNNEQF
TRBV15	TRBJ1-6	TRBD1	few	15	ATSRPLPRTGGSPLH
TRBV5-4	TRBJ2-1	TRBD2	few	14	ASSSRTSGVGDEQF
TRBV6-5	TRBJ2-5	-	-	11	ASSYQGGETQY
TRBV9	TRBJ1-2	-	once	12	ASSIGGEGYGYT
TRBV5-4	TRBJ2-3	TRBD2	-	16	ASSLSAAASGIANTQY
TRBV9	TRBJ2-5	-	few	12	ASSPQAGQETQY
TRBV13	TRBJ1-2	-	-	12	ASSNRENGYGYT
TRBV5-1	TRBJ2-3	-	-	14	ASSFLTAASTDTQY
TRBV4-3	TRBJ2-7	-	-	13	ASSQDRRSNYEQY
TRBV5-4	TRBJ2-5	-	few	10	ASSFAQETQY
TRBV15	TRBJ1-5	-	few	10	ATSRVNQPQH
TRBV2	TRBJ1-1	-	-	11	ASSEWPPFEAF
TRBV2	TRBJ1-5	-	-	12	ASSVIQGNQPQH
TRBV30	TRBJ2-2	-	few	13	AWKEQGLDTGELF
TRBV14	TRBJ2-7	-	-	10	ASSQNRGEQY
TRBV12-5	TRBJ2-2	-	-	13	ASGLLTVGTGELF
TRBV2	TRBJ2-1	-	few	10	AGGGSYNEQF
TRBV27	TRBJ1-2	TRBD1	-	13	ASSRDRDNNYGYT
TRBV30	TRBJ2-6	-	few	15	AWSVALGRSGANVLT
TRBV29-1	TRBJ1-2	-	-	7	SVGAGYT
TRBV9	TRBJ1-1	TRBD1	-	11	ASSPGTAREAF
TRBV15	TRBJ2-5	-	few	16	ATSGYTYYGVGQETQY
TRBV7-9	TRBJ2-7	-	few	12	ASSLAAAPNQGY
TRBV11-1	TRBJ1-1	TRBD1	-	13	ASSLRTGGYTEAF
TRBV27	TRBJ2-5	-	-	10	ASSLVGETQY
TRBV2	TRBJ2-2	-	-	13	ASSGSGANTGELF
TRBV9	TRBJ2-4	-	-	18	ASSVYRVTDKLLAKNIQY
TRBV4-2	TRBJ2-6	TRBD1	-	14	ASSQQDRAGANVLT
TRBV7-3	TRBJ2-6	-	-	12	ASSVGSGANVLT
TRBV29-1	TRBJ1-3	-	few	16	SVVFSGAGPSSGNTIY
TRBV7-3	TRBJ2-2	-	-	13	ASSLGLANTGELF
TRBV19	TRBJ2-2	-	-	12	ASSRVYGTGELF
TRBV6-6	TRBJ2-7	-	-	13	ASRRLGASGIEQY
TRBV11-3	TRBJ1-2	-	few	12	ASSLTTVNYGYT
TRBV5-1	TRBJ2-2	-	few	14	ASSLGALEGTGELF
TRBV5-4	TRBJ1-1	-	-	13	ASSLWARENTEAF
TRBV13	TRBJ1-3	-	-	16	ASSLRLGGPLSGNTIY
TRBV7-3	TRBJ2-5	TRBD1	-	11	ASSPDRRETQY
TRBV4-1	TRBJ2-1	-	-	12	ASSRGTQYNEQF
TRBV7-9	TRBJ1-2	-	few	12	ASSSDRWDYGYT
TRBV25-1	TRBJ1-1	-	-	13	ASSEYGGPRYGAF
TRBV6-6	TRBJ2-5	-	-	12	ATIKTAPQETQY
TRBV6-5	TRBJ1-2	-	-	12	ASSSLGLLRGYT
TRBV27	TRBJ2-2	-	-	13	ASSLSIPMTGELF
TRBV29-1	TRBJ1-1	-	many	8	SVGSTEAF
TRBV6-1	TRBJ1-1	TRBD1	few	11	ASRKGGQGEAF
TRBV27	TRBJ2-3	TRBD2	-	15	ASSLRASGGARDTQY
TRBV28	TRBJ1-6	TRBD1	-	13	ASSDRDRGDSPLH
TRBV29-1	TRBJ2-1	TRBD2	-	12	SVEGGAAYNEQF
TRBV4-3	TRBJ2-2	-	-	14	ASRADELSNTGELF